This T cell receptor (beta chain) derives from a study of PD-1 blockade in classical Hodgkin lymphoma. Findings and limits, study-wide: Diversity similar to that of newly diagnosed patients was seen at baseline in complete responders. Those patients who began receiving nivolumab less than 1 year after ASCT had lower diversity, and they were excluded. In CD4+ cells, TCR diversity went up significantly by C4D1, but in CD8+ cells it did not.

Each patient experienced a relapse that followed autologous stem cell transplantation, and brentuximab vedotin exposure varied. For this clone: Its cognate antigen is unknown.

This CDR3 is 13 amino acids long. Looked up from germline, CDR1 is MNHEY and CDR2 is SVGAGI. Trimming removed 2 bases from V and 3 bases from J, with 8 bases in between. TCRdb keeps only in-frame clones here, not all; method: immunoSEQ multiplex PCR. The data hold more than 140,000 clones, with 78% observed a single time. The material sequenced was peripheral blood mononuclear cells (PBMCs), taken before the second cycle of nivolumab. The TCR sequence derives from a human donor with classical Hodgkin lymphoma. The chain carries TRBV6-5 and TRBJ2-7; the D gene could be TRBD1 or TRBD2 (6 bases each). The CDR3, as DNA: TGTGCCAGCAGTTACGGGGGGCTCTACGAGCAGTACTTC. Protein: CASSYGGLYEQYF.